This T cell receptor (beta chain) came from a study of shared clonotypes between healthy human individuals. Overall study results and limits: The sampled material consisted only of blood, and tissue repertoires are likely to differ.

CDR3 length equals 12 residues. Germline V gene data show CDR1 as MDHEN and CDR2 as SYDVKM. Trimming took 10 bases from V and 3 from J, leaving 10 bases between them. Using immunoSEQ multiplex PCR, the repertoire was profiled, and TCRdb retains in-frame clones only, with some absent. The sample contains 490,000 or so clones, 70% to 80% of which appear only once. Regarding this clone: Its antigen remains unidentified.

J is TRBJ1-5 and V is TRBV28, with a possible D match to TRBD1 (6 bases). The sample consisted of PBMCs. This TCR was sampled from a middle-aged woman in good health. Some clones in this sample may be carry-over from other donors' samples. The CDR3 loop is CANQGPNQPQHF. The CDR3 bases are TGTGCCAACCAGGGGCCCAATCAGCCCCAGCATTTT.